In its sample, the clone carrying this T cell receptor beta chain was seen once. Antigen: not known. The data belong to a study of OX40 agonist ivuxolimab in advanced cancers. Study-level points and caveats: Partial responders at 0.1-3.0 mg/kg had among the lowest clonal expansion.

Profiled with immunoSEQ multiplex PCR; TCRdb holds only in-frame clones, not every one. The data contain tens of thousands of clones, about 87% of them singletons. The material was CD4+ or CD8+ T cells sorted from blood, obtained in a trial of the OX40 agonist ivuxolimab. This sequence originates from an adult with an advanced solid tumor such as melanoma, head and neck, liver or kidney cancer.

The CDR3: CASSLDLRATTTGETQYF. CDR3 DNA sequence: TGTGCCAGCAGCTTAGATCTCAGGGCGACTACAACGGGGGAGACCCAGTACTTC. The genes are TRBV11-2 and TRBJ2-5, with D perhaps TRBD1 or TRBD2 (5 bases each). Trimming cost V 0 bases and J 5 bases, with 22 bases left between them. The CDR3 contains 18 residues. Per germline, CDR1 SGHAT and CDR2 FQNNGV.